This TCR beta chain was captured by sequencing in a study of response to subunit inactivated influenza vaccine. This clonotype was recorded a few times. At one of its ends the junction is not consistent with the germline gene, which may arise from a read error. The CDR3 consists of 13 residues. CDR1 is MNHNS, CDR2 SASEGT, per germline. TCRdb reanalysed the RT-PCR reads using MiXCR and keeps one entry per CDR3 protein. This table has hundreds of thousands of distinct CDR3 sequences, around 14% appearing once. This receptor was taken from a man aged 45-60 years who received an inactivated influenza vaccine. Sequenced material: PBMCs from blood, taken 14 days before vaccination. The J gene is TRBJ2-5, the V gene TRBV6-1, with 8 bases lining up with TRBD1. CDR3 sequence reads: CASNLGGTGGQEF. The DNA for the CDR3 is TGTGCCAGCAACCTCGGGGGCACAGGGGGGCAGGAATTC.